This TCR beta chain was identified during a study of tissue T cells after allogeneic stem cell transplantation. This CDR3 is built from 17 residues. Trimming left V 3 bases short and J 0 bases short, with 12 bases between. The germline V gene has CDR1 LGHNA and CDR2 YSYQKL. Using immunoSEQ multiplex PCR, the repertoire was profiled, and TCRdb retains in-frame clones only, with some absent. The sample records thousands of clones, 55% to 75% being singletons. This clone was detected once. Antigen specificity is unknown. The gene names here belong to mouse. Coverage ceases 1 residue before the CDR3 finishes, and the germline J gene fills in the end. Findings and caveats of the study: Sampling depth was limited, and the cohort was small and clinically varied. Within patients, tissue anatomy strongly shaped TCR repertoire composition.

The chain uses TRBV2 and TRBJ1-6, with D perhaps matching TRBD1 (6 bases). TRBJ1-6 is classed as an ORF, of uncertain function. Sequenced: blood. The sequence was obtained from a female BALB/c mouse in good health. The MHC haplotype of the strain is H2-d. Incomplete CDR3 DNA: TGTGCCAGCAGCCAGAACAGGGAGAATTCCTATAATTCGCCCCTCTAC. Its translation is CASSQNRENSYNSPLY. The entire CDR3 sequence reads CASSQNRENSYNSPLYF.